This entry features one TCR beta chain sequence. What it binds is unknown. Germline V CDR1 and CDR2: MNHNS, SASEGT. V was clipped by 7 bases and J by 6 bases; unmatched bases: 6. This CDR3 is built from 14 residues. A roughly 120-subject validation cohort, separate from the approximately 720-subject first cohort, supplied the donors. This specimen belongs to a study of cytomegalovirus exposure and HLA in healthy donors. General study findings and limits: Many donors shared some public TCRs, even though most TCR sequences were rare. Listed as cytomegalovirus-associated were more than 150 TCR beta chains. Reports credit the classifier with highly specific, highly sensitive diagnosis of cytomegalovirus status.

Assay: immunoSEQ multiplex PCR; the TCRdb copy retains only in-frame clones and omits some. The sample shows tens of thousands of clones, 70% to 90% of them seen only once. This chain links TRBV6-1 with TRBJ2-2; 9 positions agree with TRBD2. The specimen was PBMCs. The receptor was isolated from a woman aged 18 to 35 in good health and CMV-seropositive. The CDR3 sequence is CASNLAGDAGELFF. In DNA form, the CDR3 reads TGTGCCAGCAACTTAGCGGGAGATGCCGGGGAGCTGTTTTTT.